One and the same sample provided the 19 T cell receptor beta chains below, sequenced in a study of shared clonotypes between healthy human individuals. Assay used: immunoSEQ multiplex PCR; TCRdb lists only in-frame clones, some missing. Of hundreds of thousands of clones in the sample, roughly four fifths were seen once. The specimen sequenced was PBMCs. Receptors originate from a woman between 35 and 50 years old in good health. Some clones in this sample may be carry-over from other donors' samples.

This CDR3 reads CASLPGQAPNTEAFF. CDR3 nucleotide sequence: TGCGCCAGCCTACCCGGACAGGCCCCAAACACTGAAGCTTTCTTT. The chain carries TRBV23-1 and TRBJ1-1; 7 bases line up with TRBD1. TRBV23-1 has ORF status, its function being uncertain. Germline trimming cut 8 bases from V and 2 bases from J; bases unmatched to any gene: 11. This CDR3 contains 15 residues.

This chain connects TRBV10-3 to TRBJ1-3, with 8 nucleotides matching TRBD1. CDR3 length: 14 residues. From germline, CDR1 is ENHRY and CDR2 SYGVKD. V lost 4 bases to trimming and J lost 6 bases; unmatched junction nucleotides: 5. The CDR3 DNA reads TGTGCCATCAGTGCTTTGGGACAGGCAAACACCATATATTTT. Translation gives CAISALGQANTIYF.

V usage is TRBV18 and J usage is TRBJ2-4; a possible D gene is TRBD2 (6 bases). This CDR3 spans 14 amino acids. CDR1 is KGHSH, CDR2 LQKENI, per germline. Between the trimmed V and J ends, which lost 3 bases and 2 bases, there was a span of 8 bases. The CDR3 sequence is CASSPSGPKNIQYF. Written as DNA, the CDR3 is TGTGCCAGCTCACCCAGCGGGCCCAAAAACATTCAGTACTTC.

This clone came up a few times. The chain couples TRBV29-1 to TRBJ2-4; 12 nucleotides line up with TRBD2. There are 16 residues in the CDR3. V shed 4 bases and J 4 bases; nucleotides not matched to a gene: 8. Germline values: CDR1 SQVTM, CDR2 ANQGSEA. The DNA of the CDR3 is TGCAGCGTTGCCTTCCTAGCGGGAGGGAGGAAAAACATTCAGTACTTC. It codes for CSVAFLAGGRKNIQYF.

This clone was detected only a few times. V is TRBV7-2 and J is TRBJ2-1; D is unresolved. Trimming removed 1 base from V and 6 bases from J, with 7 bases in between. The CDR3 contains 13 residues. Germline values: CDR1 SGHTA, CDR2 FQGNSA. The CDR3 sequence is CASSLGGTNEQFF. The CDR3 coding sequence is TGTGCCAGCAGCTTAGGGGGAACCAATGAGCAGTTCTTC. Combining the CDR3 with reference TRBV7-2 and TRBJ2-1 gives the whole variable domain GAGVSQSPSNKVTEKGKDVELRCDPISGHTALYWYRQSLGQGLEFLIYFQGNSAPDKSGLPSDRFSAERTGGSVSTLTIQRTQQEDSAVYLCASSLGGTNEQFFGPGTRLTVL.

This chain uses TRBV5-1 with TRBJ2-5; D possibly corresponds to TRBD2 (5 bases). V was shortened by 2 bases and J by 6 bases, with 8 bases between the two germline ends. Germline loops: CDR1 SGHRS, CDR2 YFSETQ. CDR3 length: 12 residues. CDR3 DNA: TGCGCCAGCAGCTTAGGGAGAAAGACCCAGTACTTC. It is translated as CASSLGRKTQYF. Full variable domain (outside the CDR3, taken from reference TRBV5-1 and TRBJ2-5): KAGVTQTPRYLIKTRGQQVTLSCSPISGHRSVSWYQQTPGQGLQFLFEYFSETQRNKGNFPGRFSGRQFSNSRSEMNVSTLELGDSALYLCASSLGRKTQYFGPGTRLLVL.

The V gene is TRBV6-1, the J gene TRBJ1-1, with a weak D call TRBD1 (5 bases). The germline V gene encodes CDR1 MNHNS and CDR2 SASEGT. V was pared by 6 bases and J by 3 bases, with 11 bases between. This CDR3 has 13 amino acids. The chain's CDR3 is CASSGGRDTEAFF. In DNA form, the CDR3 reads TGTGCCAGCAGCGGGGGTAGGGACACTGAAGCTTTCTTT.

The chain joins TRBV4-2 to TRBJ2-2; D is uncertain. Trimming removed 2 bases from V and 6 bases from J, with 7 bases in between. CDR1 LGHNA and CDR2 YNFKEQ come from the germline V gene. The CDR3 spans 13 residues. Written as DNA, the CDR3 is TGTGCCAGCAGCCAATGGGGTGCCGGGGAGCTGTTTTTT. It specifies CASSQWGAGELFF.

The rearrangement joins TRBV15 to TRBJ2-7; D may be TRBD1 (6 bases). Germline V lookup: CDR1 LNHNV, CDR2 YYDKDF (reference sequence). V lost 3 bases and J lost 4, with 22 bases in between. CDR3 size: 17 residues. The CDR3 DNA is TGTGCCACCAGCAGGGGGTCCCGGACAGCCTGGGAGTACGAGCAGTACTTC. It encodes CATSRGSRTAWEYEQYF.

This clone was observed a handful of times. This chain uses TRBV28 with TRBJ2-7; tentatively, D is TRBD1 (6 bases). The CDR3 spans 13 residues. V was trimmed by 3 bases and J by 3 bases, leaving 9 bases between them. Germline V CDR1 and CDR2: MDHEN, SYDVKM. In DNA, the CDR3 is TGTGCCAGCAGTTTGGGCAGGGGCTACGAGCAGTACTTC. It specifies CASSLGRGYEQYF. The full variable domain, rest sourced from reference TRBV28 and TRBJ2-7, is DVKVTQSSRYLVKRTGEKVFLECVQDMDHENMFWYRQDPGLGLRLIYFSYDVKMKEKGDIPEGYSVSREKKERFSLILESASTNQTSMYLCASSLGRGYEQYFGPGTRLTVT.

The chain uses TRBV7-9 and TRBJ1-5; D remains ambiguous. CDR3 length: 13 amino acids. The germline CDR1 and CDR2 sequences are SEHNR and FQNEAQ (reference sequence). V was pared by 1 base and J by 8 bases, with 9 bases between. CDR3 coding DNA: TGTGCCAGCAGCTTAGGGAAAATTGAGCCCCAGCATTTT. Its translation: CASSLGKIEPQHF.

The J gene is TRBJ1-3, the V gene TRBV7-9; tentative D call: TRBD1 (5 bases). From germline, CDR1 is SEHNR and CDR2 FQNEAQ (reference sequence). The CDR3 contains 16 residues. Trimming pared 5 bases from V and 2 bases from J, leaving 16 bases between. CDR3 DNA sequence: TGTGCCAGCAGCGTTCCCGGGACGAACACTGGAAACACCATATATTTT. Amino acid sequence: CASSVPGTNTGNTIYF.

Of note for this clone: This same CDR3 is encoded by further DNA sequences in the sample. The chain is built from TRBV9 and TRBJ2-3, with D unclear. V was shortened by 0 bases and J by 0 bases, with 5 bases between the two germline ends. The germline CDR1 and CDR2 sequences are SGDLS and YYNGEE. CDR3 length: 14 residues. The CDR3 is CASSVVGSTDTQYF. Here the CDR3 DNA reads TGTGCCAGCAGCGTAGTAGGGAGCACAGATACGCAGTATTTT.

The chain joins TRBV5-1 to TRBJ2-2; TRBD2 matches at 8 bases. The CDR3 sequence is 16 residues long. Losses at the gene ends were 0 bases for V and 3 bases for J; bases not matched to a gene: 4. Germline loops: CDR1 SGHRS, CDR2 YFSETQ. CDR3 sequence: CASSLEGLVYTGELFF. In nucleotides, the CDR3 is TGCGCCAGCAGCTTGGAGGGACTAGTCTACACCGGGGAGCTGTTTTTT.

This clone showed up just once. The rearrangement links TRBV5-8 to TRBJ1-2, with TRBD1 as a possible D gene (5 bases). V shed 0 bases and J shed 4 bases, with 13 bases lying between them. Per germline, CDR1 SGHTS and CDR2 YDEGEE. This CDR3 contains 15 residues. The CDR3 protein is CASSLERAGIYGYTF. DNA for the CDR3: TGTGCCAGCAGCTTGGAACGTGCAGGGATCTATGGCTACACCTTC.

The rearrangement uses TRBV19 and TRBJ1-1; D unclear. This CDR3 has 13 residues. The germline V gene has CDR1 LNHDA and CDR2 SQIVND (reference sequence). The V gene lost 6 bases and the J gene lost 1 base, with 9 bases spanning the gap. DNA of the CDR3: TGTGCCAGTAGCCAAACAGCGAACACTGAAGCTTTCTTT. Encoded protein: CASSQTANTEAFF.

Note on this clone: Only one base separates this from a far larger clonotype, so it likely reflects a read error. The chain recombines TRBV30 with TRBJ1-1; no clear D gene. This CDR3 region has 11 residues. Trimming stripped 3 bases from V and 5 bases from J, with 7 bases between. Looked up from germline, CDR1 is GTSNPN and CDR2 is SVGIG (reference sequence). The CDR3 protein is CAWRDVTEAFF. CDR3 bases: TGTGCCTGGAGGGACGTGACTGAAGCTTTCTTT. The full variable domain, rest sourced from reference TRBV30 and TRBJ1-1, is SQTIHQWPATLVQPVGSPLSLECTVEGTSNPNLYWYRQAAGRGLQLLFYSVGIGQISSEVPQNLSASRPQDRQFILSSKKLLLSDSGFYLCAWRDVTEAFFGQGTRLTVV.

This sequence joins TRBV5-1 and TRBJ2-7; D is perhaps TRBD1 (6 bases). Germline CDR1 is SGHRS and CDR2 is YFSETQ. CDR3 length: 15 residues. V lost 4 bases to trimming and J lost 2 bases, with 16 bases between them. The CDR3 DNA follows: TGCGCCAGCAGCGAAGGACAGTCAGGAGCCTACGAGCAGTACTTC. It is translated as CASSEGQSGAYEQYF.

V gene TRBV19 combines with J gene TRBJ2-2; D might be TRBD2 (5 bases). Germline CDR1 and CDR2: LNHDA and SQIVND (reference sequence). V shed 1 base and J shed 0 bases, with 18 bases lying between them. CDR3 length: 19 residues. CDR3 region: CASSIVGWAPGTNTGELFF. DNA of the CDR3: TGTGCCAGTAGTATAGTAGGTTGGGCCCCGGGGACGAACACCGGGGAGCTGTTTTTT.